The T cell receptor (beta chain) under discussion was sequenced for a study of post-analysis software for immune sequencing data. Looking at the study overall: The patients showed relapsing-remitting, secondary progressive and progressive-relapsing multiple sclerosis courses.

V lost 3 bases and J 2 bases, leaving 6 bases between the germline ends. The CDR3 has 12 residues. The V gene's germline CDR1 is SGHKS and CDR2 YYEKEE (reference sequence). Unique molecular identifiers were carried by the TCR beta cDNA libraries. The T cell input of roughly 0.9 to 11 million gave hundreds of thousands of cDNA molecules. Via MiXCR, TCRdb re-called the PCR reads, giving one row per CDR3 protein. The table lists hundreds of thousands of distinct CDR3 sequences, roughly 50% of them singletons. Findings and caveats of the study: Five or six TRBV segments, TRBV5-6, TRBV5-1 and TRBV20-1 among them, were found more frequent in patients than controls. Strong same-batch co-clustering of samples appeared with F measure clustering. Multiple sclerosis patients had significantly lower normalized Chao1 diversity than controls.

Remarks on this clonotype: The target antigen is unknown.

The receptor's source is a girl under 18 with multiple sclerosis. Sequences were obtained from blood. The chain couples TRBV5-5 to TRBJ2-7; a possible D gene is TRBD2 (5 bases). The CDR3 loop reads CASSWRAYEQYF. In DNA form, the CDR3 reads TGTGCCAGCAGCTGGCGGGCCTACGAGCAGTACTTC.